A single sample gave rise to the 2 T cell receptor beta chains below, sequenced in a study of shared clonotypes between healthy human individuals. The assay was immunoSEQ multiplex PCR, and TCRdb's table has in-frame clones only and misses some. Of millions of clones in the sample, about 92% were seen once. Input material: naive CD4+ T cells from PBMCs. Regarding subset: CD45RA+ positively selected. These receptor sequences come from a young man in good health. Some clones in this sample may be carry-over from other donors' samples.

The chain recombines TRBV27 with TRBJ2-1; tentatively, D is TRBD1 (5 bases). Trimming stripped 5 bases from V and 4 bases from J, with 15 bases between. CDR3 size: 15 residues. Germline V gene lookup returns CDR1 MNHEY and CDR2 SMNVEV (reference sequence). CDR3 nucleotide sequence: TGTGCCAGCAGTCCCAGACAGACCATATACAATGAGCAGTTCTTC. This gives the protein CASSPRQTIYNEQFF.

The CDR3 DNA sequence: TGTGCCAGCAGCCCGATTACTAGCTACCAAGAGACCCAGTACTTC. This encodes CASSPITSYQETQYF. The chain carries TRBV5-6 and TRBJ2-5; a weak D match, TRBD2 (6 bases). The CDR3 is made up of 15 amino acids. Trimming left V 4 bases short and J 0 bases short, with 13 bases between. CDR1 SGHDT and CDR2 YYEEEE come from the germline V gene. The full variable domain, in which reference TRBV5-6 and TRBJ2-5 provide the parts outside the CDR3, is DAGVTQSPTHLIKTRGQQVTLRCSPKSGHDTVSWYQQALGQGPQFIFQYYEEEERQRGNFPDRFSGHQFPNYSSELNVNALLLGDSALYLCASSPITSYQETQYFGPGTRLLVL.